In its sample, the clone carrying this T cell receptor (beta chain) was seen many times. Its antigen is unknown. This entry comes from a study of CD8+CD57+ T cells in acquired aplastic anemia. For the study at large: On average, sorted CD4+ and CD8+ cells gave around 3 ug of DNA. Study findings and constraints: Significant differences in CD8+ Simpson's diversity were not observed between patients and controls. Patients and controls turned out to have roughly 31 CD8+ CDR3 sequences in common.

Patients selected for sequencing had displayed CD8+CD57+ cell expansion by flow cytometry. For CDR3 and TCR beta VDJ profiling, genomic DNA was the template used. TCRdb re-called the reads through MiXCR, storing one row per CDR3 protein. Among 200,000 to 250,000 distinct CDR3 sequences listed, almost 50% were seen once. The CDR3 extends over 17 amino acids. Trimming stripped 7 bases from V and 0 bases from J, with 19 bases between. CDR1 and CDR2 (germline): LNHDA, SQIVND (reference sequence). The sequence came from a human donor with aplastic anemia. Material for sequencing was sorted CD4+, CD8+, or CD8+CD57+ T cells (not recorded which) from PBMCs. This chain links TRBV19 with TRBJ1-3; D gene uncertain. CDR3 loop: CASTLYRRQSSGNTIYF. CDR3 DNA: TGTGCCAGTACCCTCTATAGGCGGCAGAGCTCTGGAAACACCATATATTTT.